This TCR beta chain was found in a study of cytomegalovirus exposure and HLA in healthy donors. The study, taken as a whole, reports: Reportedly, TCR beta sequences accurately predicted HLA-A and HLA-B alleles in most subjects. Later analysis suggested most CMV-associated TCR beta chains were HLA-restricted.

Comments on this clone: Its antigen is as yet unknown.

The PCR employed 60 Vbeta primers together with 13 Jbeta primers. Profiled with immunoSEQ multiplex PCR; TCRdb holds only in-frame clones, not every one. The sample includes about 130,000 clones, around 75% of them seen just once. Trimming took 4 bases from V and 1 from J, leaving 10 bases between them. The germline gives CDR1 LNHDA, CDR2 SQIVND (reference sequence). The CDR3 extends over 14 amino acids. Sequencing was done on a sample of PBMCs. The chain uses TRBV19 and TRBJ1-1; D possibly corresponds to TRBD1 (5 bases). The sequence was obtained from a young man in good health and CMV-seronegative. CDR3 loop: CASSKEQENTEAFF. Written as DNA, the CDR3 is TGTGCCAGTAGTAAGGAACAGGAGAACACTGAAGCTTTCTTT.